Listed below are T cell receptor beta chains from one sample, sequenced in a study of T cell clones after liver transplantation. The repertoire was sequenced with immunoSEQ multiplex PCR; TCRdb's copy has only in-frame clones and lacks some. Here the sample spans under 85,000 clones, 75% to 90% being singletons. Material: CD4+ T cells from blood, obtained 12 months after liver transplant. These receptors were obtained from a human patient who received a liver transplant. T cells may partly derive from the graft donor. The conserved cysteine and the conserved F or W are not part of the CDR3 here. Each record gives: V gene, J gene, CDR3 protein.

>TRBV27|TRBJ1-2
ASSTLRAGADYGYT
>TRBV2|TRBJ1-3
ASTRRQEGGNTIY
>TRBV5-1|TRBJ2-1
ASSLETGTQNEQF
>TRBV7-2|TRBJ1-1
ASSPGQPGEAF
>TRBV5-3|TRBJ2-1
ARSLAIVGRNEQF
>TRBV2|TRBJ2-1
ASGIFRDPNEQF
>TRBV7-8|TRBJ2-7
ASSLTTGTSGRTGTWEQY
>TRBV19|TRBJ2-2
ASSSDSRRAGELF
>TRBV6-5|TRBJ1-5
ASSGQPNQPQH
>TRBV10-3|TRBJ1-1
AIGRLNTEAF
>TRBV9|TRBJ2-3
ASSVRGTDTQY
>TRBV27|TRBJ2-3
ASSFGSEADTQY
>TRBV30|TRBJ1-5
AGGRGFGQPQH
>TRBV5-1|TRBJ2-3
ASSFGQGSSTDTQY
>TRBV30|TRBJ2-6
AWSSNRVFSGANVLT
>TRBV5-1|TRBJ2-5
ASSLDTAQETQY
>TRBV7-2|TRBJ1-1
ASSSEPGGPMKEEAF
>TRBV19|TRBJ1-1
ASSIGRMHTEAF
>TRBV9|TRBJ2-5
ASSPGTSGREETQY
>TRBV28|TRBJ2-1
ASSLYPGKQF
>TRBV6-5|TRBJ2-7
ATQPAVRSSYEQY
>TRBV7-2|TRBJ2-7
ASSLAWDAPYEQY
>TRBV9|TRBJ2-7
ASSVEGQGFEQY
>TRBV5-1|TRBJ2-7
ASSLFSGRVSEQY
>TRBV19|TRBJ1-5
ASCDSPYQPQH
>TRBV7-9|TRBJ1-3
ASSPQTASSGNTIY
>TRBV6-5|TRBJ2-2
ASSRGSNTGELF
>TRBV5-4|TRBJ2-5
ASSRRRGGKETQY
>TRBV9|TRBJ2-7
ASSVAGSPAYEQY
>TRBV30|TRBJ1-2
AWEAGNYGYT
>TRBV7-8|TRBJ2-7
ASSPGRSETLLTDEQY
>TRBV2|TRBJ1-1
ASTGGAGTEAF
>TRBV4-1|TRBJ1-5
ASSQGNRRSSNQPQH
>TRBV19|TRBJ1-2
ASSIGDRYGYT
>TRBV5-6|TRBJ2-3
ASRLGGQGPADTQY
>TRBV19|TRBJ1-5
ASKDSLGNQPQH
>TRBV7-9|TRBJ1-1
ASSPPGFTEAF
>TRBV27|TRBJ2-3
ASSPSTLSVSQY
>TRBV6-6|TRBJ2-1
ASRLAGGPIDEQF
>TRBV6-5|TRBJ1-5
ASSYSRGKPQH
>TRBV18|TRBJ2-1
ASSRGETYNEQF
>TRBV5-1|TRBJ1-3
ASSLGSGSGNTIY
>TRBV4-1|TRBJ2-1
ASSLGQRTTYNEQF
>TRBV14|TRBJ2-1
ASSPRVGSEQF
>TRBV11-2|TRBJ1-2
ASSSLYRAGYT
>TRBV7-2|TRBJ2-5
ASSSIVPGLAGQETQY
>TRBV10-3|TRBJ1-4
AISPDTSVGEKLF
>TRBV6-5|TRBJ2-1
ASMRDLAAAQF
>TRBV7-9|TRBJ2-2
ASSFGGAETGELF
>TRBV27|TRBJ2-5
ASSPGGTTWETQY
>TRBV11-2|TRBJ1-2
ASSFGLYGYT
>TRBV27|TRBJ1-4
ASRGSGRNNEKLF
>TRBV6-5|TRBJ2-7
ASSTRTGGRQEQY